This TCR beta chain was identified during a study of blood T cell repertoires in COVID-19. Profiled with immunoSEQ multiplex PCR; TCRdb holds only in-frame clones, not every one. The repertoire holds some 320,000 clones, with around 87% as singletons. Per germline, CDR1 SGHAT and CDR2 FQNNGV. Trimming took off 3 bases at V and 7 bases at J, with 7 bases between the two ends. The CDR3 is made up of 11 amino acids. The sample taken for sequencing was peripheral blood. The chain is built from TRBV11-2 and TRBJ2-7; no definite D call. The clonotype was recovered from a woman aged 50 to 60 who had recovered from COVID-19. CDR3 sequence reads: CASSFSVEQYF. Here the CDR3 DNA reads TGTGCCAGCAGCTTCTCGGTAGAGCAGTACTTC. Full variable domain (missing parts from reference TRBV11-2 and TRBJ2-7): EAGVAQSPRYKIIEKRQSVAFWCNPISGHATLYWYQQILGQGPKLLIQFQNNGVVDDSQLPKDRFSAERLKGVDSTLKIQPAKLEDSAVYLCASSFSVEQYFGPGTRLTVT.